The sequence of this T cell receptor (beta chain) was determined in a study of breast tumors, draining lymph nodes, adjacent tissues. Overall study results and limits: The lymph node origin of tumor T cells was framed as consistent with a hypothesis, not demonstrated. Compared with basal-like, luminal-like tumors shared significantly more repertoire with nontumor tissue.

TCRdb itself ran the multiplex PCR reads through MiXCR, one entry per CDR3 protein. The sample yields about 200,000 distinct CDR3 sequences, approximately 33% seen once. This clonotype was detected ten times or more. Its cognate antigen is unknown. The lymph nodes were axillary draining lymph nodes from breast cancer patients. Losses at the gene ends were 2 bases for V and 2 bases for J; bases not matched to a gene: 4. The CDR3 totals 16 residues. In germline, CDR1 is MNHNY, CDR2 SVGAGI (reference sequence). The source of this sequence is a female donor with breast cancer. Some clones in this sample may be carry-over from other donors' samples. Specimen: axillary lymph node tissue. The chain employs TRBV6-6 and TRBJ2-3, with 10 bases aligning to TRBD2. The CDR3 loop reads CASSYLSGGVTDTQYF. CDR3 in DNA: TGTGCCAGCAGTTACCTAAGCGGGGGGGTCACAGATACGCAGTATTTT.